Listed here are 16 T cell receptor beta chains from one sample, sequenced in a study of blood T cell repertoires in COVID-19. The data were produced by immunoSEQ multiplex PCR, yet TCRdb's version contains in-frame clones alone and is incomplete. Of about 80,000 clones in the sample, 65% to 85% are singletons; the top ten hold about 5.6%. The specimen sequenced was peripheral blood. Every receptor here comes from a man aged 60 to 75 with active or convalescent COVID-19.

This CDR3 is CATSESTRTGELFF. The DNA for the CDR3 is TGTGCCACCAGTGAGTCAACTAGGACCGGGGAGCTGTTTTTT. This chain joins TRBV24-1 and TRBJ2-2, with D perhaps TRBD2 (5 bases). Germline V gene lookup returns CDR1 KGHDR and CDR2 SFDVKD. The CDR3 is 14 amino acids. Trimming left V 4 bases short and J 5 bases short, with 10 bases between.

This clone was seen a handful of times. V and J are TRBV5-6 and TRBJ1-1; 7 positions match TRBD1. The CDR3 totals 13 residues. Germline V CDR1 and CDR2: SGHDT, YYEEEE. J was trimmed by 0 bases and V by 6 bases; bases with no gene match: 2. The CDR3 nucleotides read TGTGCCAGCACGGGACAGTTGAACACTGAAGCTTTCTTT. Residues: CASTGQLNTEAFF. Together with reference TRBV5-6 and TRBJ1-1, the CDR3 gives the full variable domain: DAGVTQSPTHLIKTRGQQVTLRCSPKSGHDTVSWYQQALGQGPQFIFQYYEEEERQRGNFPDRFSGHQFPNYSSELNVNALLLGDSALYLCASTGQLNTEAFFGQGTRLTVV.

The chain combines TRBV2 with TRBJ1-4; the D gene is possibly TRBD1 (5 bases). Trimming removed 4 bases from V and 14 bases from J, with 20 bases in between. The germline CDR1 and CDR2 sequences are SNHLY and FYNNEI. The CDR3 covers 14 residues. The CDR3 DNA follows: TGTGCCAGCAGTGGGTTTACAGGCCGACCCCTCCTGTTTTTT. Protein: CASSGFTGRPLLFF.

This chain links TRBV6-5 with TRBJ2-7, with D maybe TRBD1 (6 bases). The CDR3 extends over 14 amino acids. CDR1 and CDR2 (germline): MNHEY, SVGAGI. V was cut by 6 bases and J by 3 bases, with 15 bases left in between. The CDR3 DNA reads as TGTGCCAGCAGCCTTCTCAGGGGCGGCTACGAGCAGTACTTC. This codes for CASSLLRGGYEQYF.

V and J are TRBV24-1 and TRBJ2-1, with D hard to call. The CDR3 sequence is 13 residues long. V was cut by 4 bases and J by 9 bases, with 12 bases left in between. Germline CDR1 is KGHDR and CDR2 is SFDVKD. CDR3 sequence: CATSDPTVGEQFF. The DNA for the CDR3 is TGTGCCACCAGTGACCCCACGGTTGGTGAGCAGTTCTTC.

The chain joins TRBV4-3 to TRBJ2-7; TRBD1 might be the D (5 bases). The CDR3 covers 14 residues. Between the trimmed V and J ends, which lost 1 base and 4 bases, there was a span of 11 bases. Germline lookup yields CDR1 LGHNA and CDR2 YSLEER. This chain's CDR3 is CASSQARGRYEQYF. The CDR3 bases are TGCGCCAGCAGCCAAGCTAGGGGTCGGTACGAGCAGTACTTC.

With regard to this clone: Other DNA sequences from this sample encode an identical CDR3 as well. V gene TRBV6-1 combines with J gene TRBJ1-2; 11 positions agree with TRBD1. The CDR3 is made up of 13 amino acids. Germline V gene data show CDR1 as MNHNS and CDR2 as SASEGT. V lost 3 bases to trimming and J lost 7 bases; unmatched junction nucleotides: 1. CDR3 DNA: TGTGCCAGCAGTGAGGGGACAGGGGGTGGCTACACCTTC. This encodes CASSEGTGGGYTF.

This clone was seen more than once but under ten times. CDR3 loop: CASSGSQRAQYF. In DNA form, the CDR3 reads TGTGCCAGCAGCGGATCACAGCGGGCGCAGTATTTT. The chain couples TRBV9 to TRBJ2-3; D might be TRBD2 (6 bases). Trimming pared 3 bases from V and 10 bases from J, leaving 12 bases between. CDR3 length equals 12 residues. Germline V gives CDR1 SGDLS, CDR2 YYNGEE. Full variable domain (outside the CDR3, taken from reference TRBV9 and TRBJ2-3): DSGVTQTPKHLITATGQRVTLRCSPRSGDLSVYWYQQSLDQGLQFLIQYYNGEERAKGNILERFSAQQFPDLHSELNLSSLELGDSALYFCASSGSQRAQYFGPGTRLTVL.

This chain links TRBV4-3 with TRBJ1-5; TRBD1 agrees at 7 bases. Trimming removed 1 base from V and 2 bases from J; junction bases left unmatched: 5. Germline-derived CDR1 and CDR2 are LGHNA and YSLEER. The CDR3 covers 16 residues. As DNA, the CDR3 is TGCGCCAGCAGCCAAGCCTTAGGACAGGGCAATCAGCCCCAGCATTTT. It translates to CASSQALGQGNQPQHF.

The J gene is TRBJ2-7, the V gene TRBV5-5, with D possibly TRBD1 on 6 matching bases. Per the germline V gene, CDR1 is SGHKS and CDR2 is YYEKEE (reference sequence). The CDR3 has 12 residues. Between the trimmed V and J ends, which lost 5 bases and 6 bases, there was a span of 12 bases. The CDR3 DNA reads as TGTGCCAGCAGGGGGACATCAGCCGAGCAGTACTTC. Translation: CASRGTSAEQYF.

The genes are TRBV7-6 and TRBJ2-5, with 14 bases lining up with TRBD2. Germline lookup yields CDR1 SGHVS and CDR2 FNYEAQ. The J segment lost 2 bases and the V segment lost 3 bases, leaving 2 bases of the junction unmatched. The CDR3 spans 16 residues. DNA of the CDR3: TGTGCCAGCAGCTTTGGGACTAGCGGGGGACAAGAGACCCAGTACTTC. Translation: CASSFGTSGGQETQYF.

CDR3 residues: CSVEPTVPGEAFF. The CDR3 bases are TGCAGCGTTGAGCCGACAGTGCCTGGGGAAGCTTTCTTT. The genes are TRBV29-1 and TRBJ1-1; D might be TRBD1 (5 bases). The germline CDR1 and CDR2 sequences are SQVTM and ANQGSEA. The CDR3 length is 13 residues. V was cut by 3 bases and J by 8 bases, with 16 bases left in between.

The rearrangement links TRBV6-4 to TRBJ1-6; TRBD1 aligns across 8 bases. The CDR3 extends over 15 amino acids. V was pared by 10 bases and J by 0 bases, with 5 bases of the junction left unmatched. Germline loops: CDR1 MRHNA, CDR2 SNTAGT. The CDR3 sequence is CANDRGSSYNSPLHF. The CDR3 nucleotides read TGTGCCAACGACAGGGGAAGCTCCTATAATTCACCCCTCCACTTT.

The chain carries TRBV9 and TRBJ2-3; D gene ambiguous. CDR1 is SGDLS and CDR2 is YYNGEE in the germline V gene. Trimming left V 0 bases short and J 0 bases short, with 8 bases between. The CDR3 spans 15 residues. In DNA form, the CDR3 reads TGTGCCAGCAGCGTAGGGGCCTTAAGCACAGATACGCAGTATTTT. It yields the protein CASSVGALSTDTQYF.

This chain uses TRBV9 with TRBJ2-7, with 9 bases that match TRBD2. The CDR3 loop spans 16 amino acids. Trimming at V came to 4 bases and at J to 3 bases, leaving 11 bases not matched to a gene. CDR1 and CDR2 (germline): SGDLS, YYNGEE. CDR3 amino acids: CASSPQRGATRYEQYF. The CDR3 DNA follows: TGTGCCAGCAGCCCCCAGCGGGGGGCGACTCGCTACGAGCAGTACTTC.

The gene calls are TRBV5-4 and TRBJ1-6; the D is unclear. Per the germline V gene, CDR1 is SGHNT and CDR2 is YYREEE (reference sequence). Trimming took 5 bases from V and 0 from J, leaving 6 bases between them. The CDR3 contains 14 residues. The CDR3 reads CASSGSSYNSPLHF. The CDR3, as DNA: TGTGCCAGCAGTGGGAGCTCCTATAATTCACCCCTCCACTTT. Full variable domain (outside the CDR3, taken from reference TRBV5-4 and TRBJ1-6): ETGVTQSPTHLIKTRGQQVTLRCSSQSGHNTVSWYQQALGQGPQFIFQYYREEENGRGNFPPRFSGLQFPNYSSELNVNALELDDSALYLCASSGSSYNSPLHFGNGTRLTVT.